One sample yielded the 25 T cell receptor beta chains listed below, sequenced in a study of response to subunit inactivated influenza vaccine. TCRdb analysed the RT-PCR reads with MiXCR anew, one entry per CDR3 protein. The repertoire holds 600,000 to 850,000 distinct CDR3 sequences, 12% to 15% seen once, with 6.5% to 8% in the top ten. Source: PBMCs from blood, taken 14 to 15 days before vaccination. These receptors all stem from a man in his forties or fifties who received an inactivated influenza vaccine.

This clonotype was seen more than once but under ten times. The V and J genes are TRBV28 and TRBJ2-2, with D unresolved. Germline CDR1 is MDHEN and CDR2 is SYDVKM. CDR3 length equals 14 residues. Trimming removed 8 bases at V and 1 base at J, with 11 bases between. The CDR3 sequence is CASSRSVNTGELFF. In nucleotides, the CDR3 is TGTGCCAGCTCACGGAGTGTGAACACCGGGGAGCTGTTTTTT.

This clonotype was observed a few times. The chain carries TRBV13 and TRBJ2-3; a weak D match, TRBD1 (5 bases). The V gene lost 7 bases and the J gene lost 1 base, with 9 bases spanning the gap. Germline V lookup: CDR1 PRHDT, CDR2 FYEKMQ (reference sequence). This CDR3 region has 13 residues. The CDR3 sequence: CASTQTGTDTQYF. CDR3 in DNA: TGTGCCAGCACGCAGACAGGCACAGATACGCAGTATTTT.

The chain has TRBV29-1 and TRBJ2-7; no clear D. Per germline, CDR1 SQVTM and CDR2 ANQGSEA. Trimming removed 1 base from V and 10 bases from J, with 11 bases in between. CDR3 length: 11 amino acids. CDR3 loop: CSVEVRTGQYF. CDR3 coding DNA: TGCAGCGTTGAAGTTCGGACCGGCCAGTACTTC.

This clonotype was observed a handful of times. This chain links TRBV20-1 with TRBJ1-4, with no clear D. The ends were cut back, 0 bases at V and 8 bases at J, with 13 bases in the middle. CDR1 is DFQATT, CDR2 SNEGSKA, per germline (reference sequence). This CDR3 has 14 amino acids. In nucleotides, the CDR3 is TGCAGTGCTAGAGATGGAAAGGGTACGGAAAAACTGTTTTTT. Its protein is CSARDGKGTEKLFF.

This sequence joins TRBV11-2 and TRBJ2-3, with 9 bases aligning to TRBD2. Germline-derived CDR1 and CDR2 are SGHAT and FQNNGV. CDR3 size: 16 residues. Trimming at V came to 4 bases and at J to 0 bases, leaving 5 bases not matched to a gene. DNA of the CDR3: TGTGCCAGCAGCTGGACTAGCGCCTTAAGCACAGATACGCAGTATTTT. This sequence encodes CASSWTSALSTDTQYF.

The J gene is TRBJ2-7, the V gene TRBV3-1; 9 bases line up with TRBD2. This CDR3 is built from 16 residues. After removal of 1 base from V and 6 bases from J, the junction contained 10 bases not matched to a gene. CDR1 and CDR2 (germline): LGHDT, YNNKEL (reference sequence). The CDR3 loop is CASSQAVAGVVGEQYF. The CDR3 region has the DNA TGTGCCAGCAGCCAAGCTGTAGCGGGAGTAGTGGGCGAGCAGTACTTC.

This rearrangement joins TRBV27 to TRBJ2-1; 7 bases agree with TRBD2. From germline, CDR1 is MNHEY and CDR2 SMNVEV (reference sequence). This CDR3 contains 17 residues. After removal of 6 bases from V and 7 bases from J, the junction contained 18 bases not matched to a gene. The CDR3 DNA sequence: TGTGCCAGCAGACTCTCAGGTGGGAGGGCCCTCGGGAATGAGCAGTTCTTC. Protein: CASRLSGGRALGNEQFF.

This clonotype was seen only a few times. The chain joins TRBV5-6 to TRBJ2-1; unclear D gene. The length of the CDR3 is 13 residues. Trimming stripped 4 bases from V and 12 bases from J, with 17 bases between. The V gene's germline CDR1 is SGHDT and CDR2 YYEEEE. Here the CDR3 DNA reads TGTGCCAGCAGCACGGATACGGAGATTGGGCAGTTCTTC. Translated, it gives CASSTDTEIGQFF.

The chain uses TRBV7-9 and TRBJ1-5, with 7 bases lining up with TRBD1. The length of the CDR3 is 15 residues. V lost 5 bases, J lost 6 bases, and 10 bases stayed unmatched. Germline CDR1 is SEHNR and CDR2 is FQNEAQ (reference sequence). CDR3 loop: CASSPGRGLSQPQHF. In nucleotides, the CDR3 is TGTGCCAGCAGCCCAGGGAGGGGGCTGAGTCAGCCCCAGCATTTT.

This clonotype was counted between two and nine times. The rearrangement uses TRBV2 and TRBJ2-5; 11 nucleotides agree with TRBD1. The CDR3 runs to 14 residues. CDR1 SNHLY and CDR2 FYNNEI come from the germline V gene. V dropped 6 bases and J dropped 5; count of bases not matched to a gene: 5. The CDR3 DNA reads as TGTGCCAGCAGATTGGACAGGGGGCCGGAGACCCAGTACTTC. Encoded protein: CASRLDRGPETQYF.

The chain combines TRBV7-2 with TRBJ2-5; 14 bases map to TRBD2. Germline V gives CDR1 SGHTA, CDR2 FQGNSA. V gave up 5 bases and J gave up 4 bases; unmatched junction bases: 6. This CDR3 is 16 amino acids long. In DNA form, the CDR3 reads TGTGCCAGCAGCCCATCCGGGACTAGCGGGAGAGAGACCCAGTACTTC. Amino acids: CASSPSGTSGRETQYF. Using reference TRBV7-2 and TRBJ2-5 for the parts outside the CDR3, the full variable domain is GAGVSQSPSNKVTEKGKDVELRCDPISGHTALYWYRQSLGQGLEFLIYFQGNSAPDKSGLPSDRFSAERTGGSVSTLTIQRTQQEDSAVYLCASSPSGTSGRETQYFGPGTRLLVL.

The chain recombines TRBV15 with TRBJ1-6; 8 nucleotides agree with TRBD1. The CDR3 is made up of 14 amino acids. The germline gives CDR1 LNHNV, CDR2 YYDKDF (reference sequence). The ends lost 2 bases at V and 9 bases at J; junction bases unmatched: 3. CDR3 protein: CATSRQGASSPLHF. CDR3 nucleotide sequence: TGTGCCACCAGCAGACAGGGGGCTTCTTCACCCCTCCACTTT.

This clonotype has ten or more counts. This chain links TRBV10-3 with TRBJ2-1; D is possibly TRBD1 (6 bases). There are 12 residues in the CDR3. Trimming pared 4 bases from V and 8 bases from J, leaving 9 bases between. Germline CDR1 reads ENHRY; CDR2 reads SYGVKD. The CDR3: CAISARGDEQFF. The CDR3 DNA sequence: TGTGCCATCAGTGCCAGGGGCGATGAGCAGTTCTTC.

This clonotype was seen repeatedly, ten times or more. J is TRBJ2-1 and V is TRBV12-3 or TRBV12-4; D may match TRBD1 or TRBD2 (5 bases each). The CDR3 consists of 16 residues. Trimming pared 4 bases from V and 0 bases from J, leaving 13 bases between. In DNA form, the CDR3 reads TGTGCCAGCAGTTATCGGGACGGAAGCTCCTACAATGAGCAGTTCTTC. Protein product: CASSYRDGSSYNEQFF.

The CDR3: CAISEASNYGYTF. Written as DNA, the CDR3 is TGTGCCATCAGTGAAGCCTCTAACTATGGCTACACCTTC. The chain couples TRBV10-3 to TRBJ1-2; D remains unclear. Germline CDR1 and CDR2: ENHRY and SYGVKD. The CDR3 runs to 13 residues. V lost 3 bases, J lost 0 bases, and 5 bases lay in between.

This clonotype was seen a few times. V is TRBV6-6 and J is TRBJ2-4, with 7 bases aligning to TRBD1. In germline, CDR1 is MNHNY, CDR2 SVGAGI (reference sequence). CDR3 length equals 13 residues. V was pared by 2 bases and J by 8 bases, with 3 bases of the junction left unmatched. CDR3 residues: CASSYRDRDIQYF. The CDR3 DNA sequence: TGTGCCAGCAGTTACCGAGACAGGGACATTCAGTACTTC.

The sample holds many counts of this clonotype. The chain uses TRBV20-1 and TRBJ1-2, with a possible D match to TRBD1 (5 bases). V was trimmed by 1 base and J by 2 bases, leaving 14 bases between them. Germline-derived CDR1 and CDR2 are DFQATT and SNEGSKA (reference sequence). This CDR3 comprises 15 residues. The CDR3 region has the DNA TGCAGTGCTAGAGTGGGGGGGGAGGGGAACTATGGCTACACCTTC. Its protein is CSARVGGEGNYGYTF.

The sample holds many counts of this clonotype. The rearrangement joins TRBV2 to TRBJ2-3; either TRBD1 or TRBD2 may supply D (6 bases each). V dropped 4 bases and J dropped 5 bases, with 16 bases sitting between them. CDR1 is SNHLY and CDR2 is FYNNEI in the germline V gene. The CDR3 is made up of 15 amino acids. CDR3 amino acids: CASSAGRTAGDTQYF. The CDR3 nucleotides are TGTGCCAGCAGTGCCGGGCGGACAGCGGGAGATACGCAGTATTTT.

V and J are TRBV27 and TRBJ2-3, with D unclear. This CDR3 is 12 amino acids long. The V and J ends lost 5 bases and 6 bases respectively, with 9 bases between them. The germline V gene has CDR1 MNHEY and CDR2 SMNVEV (reference sequence). The CDR3 here is CASSKSSDTQYF. CDR3 sequence (DNA): TGTGCCAGCAGTAAGAGCTCCGATACGCAGTATTTT.

This clonotype was counted only a few times. The V and J genes are TRBV29-1 and TRBJ1-2, with 8 bases lining up with TRBD1. V lost 4 bases and J lost 3; bases outside the gene matches: 7. CDR1 and CDR2 (germline): SQVTM, ANQGSEA. The CDR3 consists of 14 residues. As DNA, the CDR3 is TGCAGCGTTGTTCAGGGGGCTTTCGACTATGGCTACACCTTC. As protein: CSVVQGAFDYGYTF.

The chain joins TRBV5-1 to TRBJ2-5; D may be TRBD1 or TRBD2 (5 bases each). Germline assignment: CDR1 SGHRS and CDR2 YFSETQ. V dropped 6 bases and J dropped 5 bases, with 14 bases sitting between them. This CDR3 is built from 13 residues. The CDR3 spells CASTLGVEETQYF. The CDR3 bases are TGCGCCAGCACCCTGGGGGTGGAGGAGACCCAGTACTTC.

The chain combines TRBV5-1 with TRBJ2-1; D may be TRBD1 (5 bases). CDR1 and CDR2 from the germline V gene are SGHRS and YFSETQ. The CDR3 covers 12 residues. Trimming stripped 4 bases from V and 16 bases from J, with 18 bases between. CDR3 bases: TGCGCCAGCAGCGAGCCGGACACTACCCCCTTCTTC. Translating it yields CASSEPDTTPFF.

This clonotype was found a few times. The gene calls are TRBV18 and TRBJ1-5; 7 bases are a match to TRBD1. Germline CDR1 KGHSH, CDR2 LQKENI. The CDR3 is 15 amino acids. The junction had 7 bases not matched to a gene; V was cut back by 3 bases and J by 5 bases. The CDR3 spells CASSPSRDSHQPQHF. As DNA, the CDR3 is TGTGCCAGCTCACCCAGCCGGGACAGTCATCAGCCCCAGCATTTT.

This clonotype was counted a few times. The J gene is TRBJ2-7, the V gene TRBV6-2 or TRBV6-3; 9 bases line up with TRBD2. Germline V gene data show CDR1 as MNHEY and CDR2 as SVGEGT. The CDR3 consists of 16 residues. After removal of 6 bases from V and 2 bases from J, the junction contained 11 bases not matched to a gene. As DNA, the CDR3 is TGTGCCAGCAGGACTCTAGGGGCGGGAGGGACCTACGAGCAGTACTTC. The encoded protein is CASRTLGAGGTYEQYF.

This clonotype appeared a few times. V is TRBV5-6 and J is TRBJ2-2; a weak D match, TRBD1 (6 bases). The CDR3 totals 17 residues. Trimming took 2 bases from V and 8 from J, leaving 22 bases between them. CDR1 SGHDT and CDR2 YYEEEE come from the germline V gene. For the CDR3, the DNA is TGTGCCAGCAGCTTTGTCCAGAACAGGGCTCGTGCAGGGGAGCTGTTTTTT. Translated: CASSFVQNRARAGELFF.